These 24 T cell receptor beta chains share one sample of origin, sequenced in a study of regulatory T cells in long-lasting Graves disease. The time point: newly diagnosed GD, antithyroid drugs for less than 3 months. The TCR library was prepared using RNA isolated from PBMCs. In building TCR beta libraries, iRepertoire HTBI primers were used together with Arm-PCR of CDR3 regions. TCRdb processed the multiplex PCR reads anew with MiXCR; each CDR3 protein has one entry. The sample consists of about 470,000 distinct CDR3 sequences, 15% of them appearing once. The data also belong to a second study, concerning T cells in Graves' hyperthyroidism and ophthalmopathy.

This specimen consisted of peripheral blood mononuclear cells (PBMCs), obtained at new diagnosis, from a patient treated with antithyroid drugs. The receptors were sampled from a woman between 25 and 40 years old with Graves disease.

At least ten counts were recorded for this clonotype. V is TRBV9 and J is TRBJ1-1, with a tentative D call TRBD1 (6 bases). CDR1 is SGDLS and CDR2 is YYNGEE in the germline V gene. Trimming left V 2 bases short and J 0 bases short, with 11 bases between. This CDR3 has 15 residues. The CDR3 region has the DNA TGTGCCAGCAGCGTCAGCGGACAGCTGAACACTGAAGCTTTCTTT. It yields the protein CASSVSGQLNTEAFF.

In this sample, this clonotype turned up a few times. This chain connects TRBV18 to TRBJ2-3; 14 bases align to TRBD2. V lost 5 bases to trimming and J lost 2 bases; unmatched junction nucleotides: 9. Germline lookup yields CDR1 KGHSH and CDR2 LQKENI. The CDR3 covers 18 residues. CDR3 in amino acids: CASSFYGTSGRDTDTQYF. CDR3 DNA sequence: TGTGCCAGCTCATTTTACGGGACTAGCGGGAGAGACACAGATACGCAGTATTTT.

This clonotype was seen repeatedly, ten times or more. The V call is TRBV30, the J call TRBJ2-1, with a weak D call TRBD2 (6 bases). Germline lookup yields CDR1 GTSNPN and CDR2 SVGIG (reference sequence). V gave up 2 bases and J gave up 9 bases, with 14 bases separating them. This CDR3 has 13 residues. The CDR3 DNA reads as TGTGCCTGGAGTACTAGCCCGTGGACTGAGCAGTTCTTC. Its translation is CAWSTSPWTEQFF. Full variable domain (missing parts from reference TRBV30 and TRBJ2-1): SQTIHQWPATLVQPVGSPLSLECTVEGTSNPNLYWYRQAAGRGLQLLFYSVGIGQISSEVPQNLSASRPQDRQFILSSKKLLLSDSGFYLCAWSTSPWTEQFFGPGTRLTVL.

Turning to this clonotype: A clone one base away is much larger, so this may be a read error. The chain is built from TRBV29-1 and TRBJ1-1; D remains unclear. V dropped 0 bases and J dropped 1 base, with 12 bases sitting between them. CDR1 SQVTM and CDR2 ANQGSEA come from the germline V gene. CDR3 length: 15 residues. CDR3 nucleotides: TGCAGCGTTGAAGATTGCGGGTCCGGGAACACTGAAGCTTTCTTT. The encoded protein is CSVEDCGSGNTEAFF.

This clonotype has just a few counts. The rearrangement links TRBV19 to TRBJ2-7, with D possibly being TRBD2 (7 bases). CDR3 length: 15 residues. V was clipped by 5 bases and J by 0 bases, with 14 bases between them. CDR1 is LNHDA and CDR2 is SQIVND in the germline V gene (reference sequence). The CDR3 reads CASSSSGGYSYEQYF. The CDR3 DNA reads TGTGCCAGTAGTTCTTCGGGGGGCTACTCCTACGAGCAGTACTTC.

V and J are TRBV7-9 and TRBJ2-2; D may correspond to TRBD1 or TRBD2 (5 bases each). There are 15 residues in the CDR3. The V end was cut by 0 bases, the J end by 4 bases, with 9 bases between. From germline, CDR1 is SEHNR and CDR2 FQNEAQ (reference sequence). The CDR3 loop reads CASSLAAGTTGELFF. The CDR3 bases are TGTGCCAGCAGCTTAGCGGCAGGGACCACCGGGGAGCTGTTTTTT. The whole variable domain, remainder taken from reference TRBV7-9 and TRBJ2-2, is DTGVSQNPRHKITKRGQNVTFRCDPISEHNRLYWYRQTLGQGPEFLTYFQNEAQLEKSRLLSDRFSAERPKGSFSTLEIQRTEQGDSAMYLCASSLAAGTTGELFFGEGSRLTVL.

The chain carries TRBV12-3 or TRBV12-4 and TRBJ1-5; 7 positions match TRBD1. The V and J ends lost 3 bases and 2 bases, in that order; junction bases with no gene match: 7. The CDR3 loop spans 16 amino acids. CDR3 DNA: TGTGCCAGCAGTTTTTCAGGGGGTAGGGGCAATCAGCCCCAGCATTTT. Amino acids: CASSFSGGRGNQPQHF.

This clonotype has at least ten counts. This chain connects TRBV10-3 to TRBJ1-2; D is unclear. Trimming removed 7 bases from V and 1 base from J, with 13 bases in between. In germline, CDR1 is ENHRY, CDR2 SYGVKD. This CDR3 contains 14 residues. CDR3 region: CAIKGDQVNYGYTF. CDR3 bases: TGTGCCATCAAAGGAGACCAAGTTAACTATGGCTACACCTTC.

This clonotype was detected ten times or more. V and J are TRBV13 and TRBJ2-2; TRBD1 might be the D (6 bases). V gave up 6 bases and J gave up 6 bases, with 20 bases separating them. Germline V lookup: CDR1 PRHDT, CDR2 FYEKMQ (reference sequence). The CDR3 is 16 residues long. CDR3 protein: CASRRRIPTGPGELFF. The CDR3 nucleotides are TGTGCCAGCAGACGTCGCATTCCTACAGGGCCCGGGGAGCTGTTTTTT.

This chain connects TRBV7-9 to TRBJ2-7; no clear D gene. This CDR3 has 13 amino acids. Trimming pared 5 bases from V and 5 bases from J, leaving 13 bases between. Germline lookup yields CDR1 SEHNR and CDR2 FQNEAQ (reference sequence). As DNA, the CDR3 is TGTGCCAGCAGCCCGGTCGGCTGGCACGAGCAGTACTTC. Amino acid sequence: CASSPVGWHEQYF.

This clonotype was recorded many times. The CDR3 nucleotides are TGTGCCAGCAGCGTAGCGGGAGGGCGCGAGCAGTACTTC. Translation: CASSVAGGREQYF. The genes are TRBV9 and TRBJ2-7; 8 nucleotides line up with TRBD2. CDR3 length equals 13 residues. The J segment lost 6 bases and the V segment lost 0 bases, leaving 2 bases of the junction unmatched. CDR1 SGDLS and CDR2 YYNGEE come from the germline V gene.

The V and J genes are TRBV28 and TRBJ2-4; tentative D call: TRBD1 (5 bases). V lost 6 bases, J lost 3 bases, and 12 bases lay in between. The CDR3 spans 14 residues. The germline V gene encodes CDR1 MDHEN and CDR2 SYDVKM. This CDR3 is CASSPPDSKNIQYF. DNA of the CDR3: TGTGCCAGCAGCCCGCCCGACAGCAAAAACATTCAGTACTTC. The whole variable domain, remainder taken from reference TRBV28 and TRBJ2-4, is DVKVTQSSRYLVKRTGEKVFLECVQDMDHENMFWYRQDPGLGLRLIYFSYDVKMKEKGDIPEGYSVSREKKERFSLILESASTNQTSMYLCASSPPDSKNIQYFGAGTRLSVL.

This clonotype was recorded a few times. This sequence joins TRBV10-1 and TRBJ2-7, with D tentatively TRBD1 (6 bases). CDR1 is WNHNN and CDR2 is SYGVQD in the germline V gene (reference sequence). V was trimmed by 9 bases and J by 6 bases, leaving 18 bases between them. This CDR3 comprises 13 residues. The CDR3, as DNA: TGCGCCAGTCAGCCCTCCGGGACACGCGAGCAGTACTTC. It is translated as CASQPSGTREQYF.

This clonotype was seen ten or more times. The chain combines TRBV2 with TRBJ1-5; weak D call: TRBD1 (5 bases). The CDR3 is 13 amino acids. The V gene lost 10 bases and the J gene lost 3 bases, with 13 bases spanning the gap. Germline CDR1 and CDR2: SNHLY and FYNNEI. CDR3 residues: CATTDTFNQPQHF. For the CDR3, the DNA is TGTGCCACAACGGACACTTTCAATCAGCCCCAGCATTTT.

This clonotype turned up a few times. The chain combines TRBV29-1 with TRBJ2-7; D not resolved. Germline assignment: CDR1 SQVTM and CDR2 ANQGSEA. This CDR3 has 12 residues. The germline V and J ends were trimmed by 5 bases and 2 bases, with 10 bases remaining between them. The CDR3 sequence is CSVNHDTYEQYF. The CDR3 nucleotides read TGCAGCGTTAACCATGACACCTACGAGCAGTACTTC.

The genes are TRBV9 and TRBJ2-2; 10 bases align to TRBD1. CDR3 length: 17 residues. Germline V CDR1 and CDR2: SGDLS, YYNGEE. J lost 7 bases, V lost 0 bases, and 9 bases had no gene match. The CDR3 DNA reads TGTGCCAGCAGCGTAGGGGAGGGGACAGGGGCGAGCGGGGAGCTGTTTTTT. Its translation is CASSVGEGTGASGELFF.

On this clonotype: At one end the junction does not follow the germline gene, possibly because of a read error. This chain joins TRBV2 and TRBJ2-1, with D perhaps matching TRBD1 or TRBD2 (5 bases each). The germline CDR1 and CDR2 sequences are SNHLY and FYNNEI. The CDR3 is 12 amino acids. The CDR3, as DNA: TGTGCCAGCACCATCACTAGGGGAGACCCGCTCTTC. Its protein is CASTITRGDPLF.

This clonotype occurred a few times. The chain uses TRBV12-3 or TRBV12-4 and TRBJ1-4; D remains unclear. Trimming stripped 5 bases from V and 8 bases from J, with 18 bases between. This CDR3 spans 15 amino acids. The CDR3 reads CASSPDPNRNEKLFF. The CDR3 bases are TGTGCCAGCAGTCCAGACCCCAATCGGAACGAAAAACTGTTTTTT.

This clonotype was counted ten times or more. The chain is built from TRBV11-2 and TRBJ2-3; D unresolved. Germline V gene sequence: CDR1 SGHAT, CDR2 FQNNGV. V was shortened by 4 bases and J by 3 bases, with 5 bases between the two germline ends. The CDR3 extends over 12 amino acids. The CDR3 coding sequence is TGTGCCAGCAGCTCCCATACAGATACGCAGTATTTT. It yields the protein CASSSHTDTQYF.

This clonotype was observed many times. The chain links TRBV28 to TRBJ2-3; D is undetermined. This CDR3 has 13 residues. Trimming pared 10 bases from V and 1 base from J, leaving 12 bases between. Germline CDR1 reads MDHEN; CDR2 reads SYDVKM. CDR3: CATEFWGTDTQYF. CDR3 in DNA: TGTGCCACTGAGTTCTGGGGCACAGATACGCAGTATTTT.

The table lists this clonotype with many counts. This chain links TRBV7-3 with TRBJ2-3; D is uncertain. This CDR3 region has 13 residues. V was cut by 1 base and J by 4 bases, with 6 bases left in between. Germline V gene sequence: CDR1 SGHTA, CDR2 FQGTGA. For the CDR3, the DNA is TGTGCCAGCAGCTTAAAAGGCGCAGATACGCAGTATTTT. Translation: CASSLKGADTQYF. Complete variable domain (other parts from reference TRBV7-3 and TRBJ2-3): GAGVSQTPSNKVTEKGKYVELRCDPISGHTALYWYRQSLGQGPEFLIYFQGTGAADDSGLPNDRFFAVRPEGSVSTLKIQRTERGDSAVYLCASSLKGADTQYFGPGTRLTVL.

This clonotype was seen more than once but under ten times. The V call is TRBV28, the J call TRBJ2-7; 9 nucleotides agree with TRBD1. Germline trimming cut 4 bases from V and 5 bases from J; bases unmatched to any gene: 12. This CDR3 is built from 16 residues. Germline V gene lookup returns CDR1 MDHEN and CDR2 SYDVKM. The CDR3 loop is CASSSPRDRVSHEQYF. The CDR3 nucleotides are TGTGCCAGCAGTTCCCCGAGGGACAGGGTTTCCCACGAGCAGTACTTC.

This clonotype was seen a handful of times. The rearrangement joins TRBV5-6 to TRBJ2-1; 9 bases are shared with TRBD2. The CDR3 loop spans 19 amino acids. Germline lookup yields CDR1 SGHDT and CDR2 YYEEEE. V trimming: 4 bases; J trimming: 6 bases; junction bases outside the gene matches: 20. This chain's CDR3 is CASSPLPGSRLAGLNEQFF. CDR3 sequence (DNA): TGTGCCAGCAGCCCCCTCCCGGGAAGTAGGCTAGCGGGACTCAATGAGCAGTTCTTC.

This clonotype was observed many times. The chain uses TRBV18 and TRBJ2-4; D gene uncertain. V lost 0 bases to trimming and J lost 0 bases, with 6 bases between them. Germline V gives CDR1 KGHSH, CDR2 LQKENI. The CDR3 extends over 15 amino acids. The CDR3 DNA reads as TGTGCCAGCTCACCACCTTCCAGAGCCAAAAACATTCAGTACTTC. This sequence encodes CASSPPSRAKNIQYF.